This is a list of T cell receptor beta chains from one sample in a study of Graves' ophthalmopathy and Graves' hyperthyroidism. TCRdb recomputed calls from the multiplex PCR reads with MiXCR, one row per CDR3 protein. The top ten clones hold around 3.1% of a sample with some 410,000 distinct CDR3 sequences, around 20% of them seen once. The sample taken for sequencing was peripheral blood. Receptor source: a woman aged 18-30 years with stable Graves' hyperthyroidism. CDR3s leave out the opening cysteine and the closing phenylalanine or tryptophan. Clone size, where shown, is once, few, many, or a class for clones that have expanded.

14,TRBV6-2/TRBV6-3,many,ASSRGTGFDTGELF
14,TRBV5-1,many,ASSLAVDSGANVLT
15,TRBV10-3,many,AISEGGWQGPPYEQY
15,TRBV10-3,many,AIRTQGAGSGANVLT
13,TRBV24-1,many,ATSAGQGGNQPQH
13,TRBV12-3/TRBV12-4,many,ASTINGLSSYEQY
11,TRBV29-1,.,SGAGQGAYEQY
18,TRBV6-2/TRBV6-3,.,ASSYRRLAGGPRDTGELF
12,TRBV19,many,ASSVQGERGEAF
13,TRBV5-1,.,ASSRLTGQQETQY
11,TRBV30,.,AWSTGTPKTQY
12,TRBV6-2/TRBV6-3,.,AGSSEPGIYGYT
11,TRBV18,many,ASSPSRDQPQH
11,TRBV6-2/TRBV6-3,many,ASSASRDYGYT
14,TRBV7-2,many,ASSLVSLAGEGEQY
13,TRBV5-1,many,ASSLAPGVSSPLH
15,TRBV9,many,ASSPKPGRTSSYEQY
14,TRBV15,.,ATSSPGQKSPYEQY
12,TRBV3-1,many,ASSHVLATYEQY
12,TRBV27,.,ASIPVLGGTEAF
12,TRBV13,few,ASSYRQGWNEQY
13,TRBV11-2,many,ASTTIRGRYYGYT
12,TRBV2,.,ATRLTVRNTEAF
12,TRBV27,many,ASGRDRGNYGYT
13,TRBV9,many,ASSETYTGTGELF
11,TRBV28,.,ATGGGLGYEQY
11,TRBV2,many,ASTGTRTGELF
10,TRBV29-1,many,SVEEGQGSLY
12,TRBV20-1,many,SARGAGAHPPLH
14,TRBV19,many,ASSVSGRAATGELF
14,TRBV5-1,few,ASSLVGRGREETQY
9,TRBV27,.,ASSFLDEKF
12,TRBV6-2/TRBV6-3,many,ASTPSGGTYEQY
12,TRBV7-6,many,ASSRTGNPYEQY
13,TRBV6-1,.,ASSGSVAGGGEQY
12,TRBV6-4,.,ASKYLGPGEKQY
13,TRBV29-1,many,SVEGGLAGVYEQY
11,TRBV2,.,ASVRDSDSPLH
13,TRBV7-8,many,ASSYLPTGDYGYT
13,TRBV7-2,.,ASSWGRGSTGELF
16,TRBV5-1,.,ASSSRLAELGSTDTQY
12,TRBV11-2,many,ASRRLSFNSPLH
15,TRBV5-4,few,ASSLAHRGPTGYTIY
12,TRBV6-1,few,ASSASGGRETQY
12,TRBV6-5,.,ASSSPVLAGRQY
13,TRBV12-3/TRBV12-4,many,ASRYRTGLSYEQY
13,TRBV5-1,many,ASSSSETSGNTIY
17,TRBV6-5,many,ASRSLVKAGLSGANVLT
11,TRBV28,many,ASSLEGHNEQY
14,TRBV4-1,few,ASSQGAGQRTYEQY
11,TRBV6-1,.,ASNPAVTGELF
13,TRBV18,many,ASSPPDSLKETQY
14,TRBV4-2,many,ASSQHSGRTGYGYT
17,TRBV28,many,ASSLLQGYNTYSNQPQH
13,TRBV12-3/TRBV12-4,few,ASRGAGGHTGGYT